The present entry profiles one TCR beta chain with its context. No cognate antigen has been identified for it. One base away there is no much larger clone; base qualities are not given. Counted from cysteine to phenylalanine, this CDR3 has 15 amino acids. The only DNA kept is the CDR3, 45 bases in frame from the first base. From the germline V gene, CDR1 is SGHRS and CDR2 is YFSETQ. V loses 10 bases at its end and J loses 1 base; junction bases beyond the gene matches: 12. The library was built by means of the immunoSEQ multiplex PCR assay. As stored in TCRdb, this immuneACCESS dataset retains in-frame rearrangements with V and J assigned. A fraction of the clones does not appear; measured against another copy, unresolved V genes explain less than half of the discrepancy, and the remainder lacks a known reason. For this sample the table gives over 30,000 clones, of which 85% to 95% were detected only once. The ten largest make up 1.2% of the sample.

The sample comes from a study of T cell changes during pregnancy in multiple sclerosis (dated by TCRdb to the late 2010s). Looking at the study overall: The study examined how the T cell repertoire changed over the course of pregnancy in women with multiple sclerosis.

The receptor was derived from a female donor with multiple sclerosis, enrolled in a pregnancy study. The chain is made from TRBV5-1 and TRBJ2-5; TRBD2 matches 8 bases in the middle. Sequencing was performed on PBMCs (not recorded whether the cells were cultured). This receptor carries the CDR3 CARTGGLGGQETQYF. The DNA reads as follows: TGCGCCCGCACGGGGGGGCTTGGGGGCCAAGAGACCCAGTACTTC.